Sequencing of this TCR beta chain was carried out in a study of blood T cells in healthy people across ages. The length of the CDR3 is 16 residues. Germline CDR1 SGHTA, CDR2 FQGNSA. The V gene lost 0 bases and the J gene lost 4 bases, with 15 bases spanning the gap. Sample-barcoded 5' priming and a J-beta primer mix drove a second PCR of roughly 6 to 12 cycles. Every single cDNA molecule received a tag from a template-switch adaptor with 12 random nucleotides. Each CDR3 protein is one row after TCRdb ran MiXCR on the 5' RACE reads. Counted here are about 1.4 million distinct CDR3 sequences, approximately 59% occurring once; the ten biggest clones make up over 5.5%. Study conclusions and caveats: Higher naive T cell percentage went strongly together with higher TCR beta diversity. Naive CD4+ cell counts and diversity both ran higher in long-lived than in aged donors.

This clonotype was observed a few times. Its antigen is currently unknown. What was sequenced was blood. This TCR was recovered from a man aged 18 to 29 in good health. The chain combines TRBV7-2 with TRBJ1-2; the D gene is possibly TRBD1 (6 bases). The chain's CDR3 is CASSLATDRPGYGYTF. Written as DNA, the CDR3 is TGTGCCAGCAGCTTAGCCACAGACAGGCCCGGCTATGGCTACACCTTC.